These T cell receptor beta chains were read from a single sample in a study of shared clonotypes between healthy human individuals. This table comes from immunoSEQ multiplex PCR, and its TCRdb copy is limited to in-frame clones, with some not included. Seen here are about 380,000 clones, about 97% observed once, and the top ten hold approximately 0.3%. Material: memory CD8+ T cells sorted from blood. The receptors were sampled from a man aged 30 to 45 in good health. Both conserved end residues are part of each CDR3. Fields, in order: clone size, V gene, J gene, D gene, CDR3 protein, CDR3 DNA. The D gene is left open where the match is weak. Size is stated for part of the rows, as once, few or many counts, or as a class when the clone is expanded.

once	TRBV19	TRBJ2-5	TRBD2	CASSQTSGRGGQYF	TGTGCCAGTAGTCAGACTAGCGGGAGGGGAGGCCAGTACTTC
NA	TRBV11-1	TRBJ2-1	NA	CASSFDRRGTHNEQFF	TGTGCCAGCAGCTTCGACAGGAGGGGCACACACAATGAGCAGTTCTTC
NA	TRBV10-2	TRBJ2-7	NA	CASGPGPIYEQYF	TGCGCCAGCGGCCCAGGGCCTATCTACGAGCAGTACTTC
once	TRBV11-1	TRBJ2-7	NA	CASSFGRSSYEQYF	TGTGCCAGCAGCTTCGGCAGGTCCTCCTACGAGCAGTACTTC
NA	TRBV4-2	TRBJ2-5	NA	CASSQGPEETQYF	TGTGCCAGCAGCCAAGGTCCAGAAGAGACCCAGTACTTC
NA	TRBV9	TRBJ2-5	TRBD2	CASSVGSGGETQYF	TGTGCCAGCAGCGTAGGTAGCGGGGGAGAGACCCAGTACTTC
few	TRBV7-2	TRBJ2-2	NA	CASSLARGGANTGELFF	TGTGCCAGCAGCTTAGCCCGTGGCGGGGCGAACACCGGGGAGCTGTTTTTT
NA	TRBV4-1	TRBJ2-7	TRBD2	CASSQGGGYEQYF	TGCGCCAGCAGCCAAGGCGGGGGCTACGAGCAGTACTTC
NA	TRBV5-1	TRBJ2-3	TRBD1	CASSQDRGTDTQYF	TGCGCCAGCAGCCAGGACAGGGGCACAGATACGCAGTATTTT
NA	TRBV11-3	TRBJ2-3	NA	CASSASGSSTDTQYF	TGTGCCAGCAGCGCGAGCGGTTCTAGCACAGATACGCAGTATTTT
NA	TRBV5-1	TRBJ2-2	TRBD2	CASSTGTSGRWSTGELFF	TGCGCCAGCAGCACGGGGACTAGCGGGAGATGGAGCACCGGGGAGCTGTTTTTT
NA	TRBV2	TRBJ1-2	NA	CASSDVWGDYGYTF	TGTGCCAGCAGTGATGTCTGGGGAGACTATGGCTACACCTTC
NA	TRBV13	TRBJ2-7	NA	CASSFGRPGEQYF	TGTGCCAGCAGCTTCGGACGTCCCGGCGAGCAGTACTTC
NA	TRBV11-2	TRBJ2-7	NA	CASSLDGYEQYF	TGTGCCAGCAGCTTAGATGGGTACGAGCAGTACTTC
NA	TRBV2	TRBJ2-7	TRBD1	CASSIDRGRYEQYF	TGTGCCAGCAGTATCGACAGGGGGCGCTACGAGCAGTACTTC
NA	TRBV5-4	TRBJ2-1	NA	CASSLGPPGEQFF	TGTGCCAGCAGCTTGGGCCCTCCGGGGGAGCAGTTCTTC
NA	TRBV15	TRBJ2-1	NA	CATSRVYGGHDNEQFF	TGTGCCACCAGCAGAGTGTACGGGGGGCACGACAATGAGCAGTTCTTC
once	TRBV11-2	TRBJ1-4	NA	CASSVTQGCNEKLFF	TGTGCCAGCAGCGTCACCCAGGGATGTAATGAAAAACTGTTTTTT
NA	TRBV2	TRBJ1-5	TRBD1	CASRLTGPHYSNQPQHF	TGTGCCAGCAGGCTGACAGGGCCCCATTATAGCAATCAGCCCCAGCATTTT